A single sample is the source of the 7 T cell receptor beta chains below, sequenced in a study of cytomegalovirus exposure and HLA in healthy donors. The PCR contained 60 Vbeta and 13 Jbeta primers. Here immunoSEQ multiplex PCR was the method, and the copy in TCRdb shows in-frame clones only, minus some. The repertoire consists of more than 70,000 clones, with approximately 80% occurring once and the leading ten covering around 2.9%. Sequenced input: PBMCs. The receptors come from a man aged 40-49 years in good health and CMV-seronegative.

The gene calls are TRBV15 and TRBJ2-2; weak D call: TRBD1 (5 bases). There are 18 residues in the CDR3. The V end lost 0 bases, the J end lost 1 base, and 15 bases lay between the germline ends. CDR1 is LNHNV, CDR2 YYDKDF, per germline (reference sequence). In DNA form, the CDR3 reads TGTGCCACCAGCAGAGATCTAGGAAGGGGCTTGAACACCGGGGAGCTGTTTTTT. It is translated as CATSRDLGRGLNTGELFF.

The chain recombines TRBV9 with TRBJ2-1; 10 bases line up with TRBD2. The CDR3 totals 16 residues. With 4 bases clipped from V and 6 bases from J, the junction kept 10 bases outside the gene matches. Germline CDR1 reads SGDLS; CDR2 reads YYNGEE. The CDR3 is CASSFEAGGPINEQFF. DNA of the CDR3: TGTGCCAGCAGCTTCGAAGCGGGGGGGCCGATCAATGAGCAGTTCTTC.

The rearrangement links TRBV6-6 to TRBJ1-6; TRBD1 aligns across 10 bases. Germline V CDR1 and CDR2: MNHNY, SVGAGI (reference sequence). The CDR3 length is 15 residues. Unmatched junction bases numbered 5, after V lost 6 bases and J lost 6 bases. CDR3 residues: CASRRQGASNSPLHF. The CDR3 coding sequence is TGTGCCAGCAGACGACAGGGGGCGAGTAATTCACCCCTCCACTTT.

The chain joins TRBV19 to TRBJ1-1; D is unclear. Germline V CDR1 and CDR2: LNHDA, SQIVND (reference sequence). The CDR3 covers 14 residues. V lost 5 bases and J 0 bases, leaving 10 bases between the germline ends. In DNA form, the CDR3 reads TGTGCCAGTAGTTTGGAGCATATGAACACTGAAGCTTTCTTT. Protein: CASSLEHMNTEAFF.

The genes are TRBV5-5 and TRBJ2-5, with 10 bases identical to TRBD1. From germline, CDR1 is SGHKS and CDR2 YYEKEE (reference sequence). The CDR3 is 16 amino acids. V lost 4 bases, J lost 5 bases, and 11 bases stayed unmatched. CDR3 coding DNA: TGTGCCAGCAGCCCAGGACAGGGGGAGGGATGGGAGACCCAGTACTTC. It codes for CASSPGQGEGWETQYF.

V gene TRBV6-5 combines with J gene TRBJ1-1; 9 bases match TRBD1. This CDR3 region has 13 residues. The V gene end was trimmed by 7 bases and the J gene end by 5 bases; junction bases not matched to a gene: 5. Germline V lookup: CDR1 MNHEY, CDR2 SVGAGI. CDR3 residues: CASILDRGTEAFF. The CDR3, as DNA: TGTGCCAGCATTCTCGACAGGGGGACTGAAGCTTTCTTT.

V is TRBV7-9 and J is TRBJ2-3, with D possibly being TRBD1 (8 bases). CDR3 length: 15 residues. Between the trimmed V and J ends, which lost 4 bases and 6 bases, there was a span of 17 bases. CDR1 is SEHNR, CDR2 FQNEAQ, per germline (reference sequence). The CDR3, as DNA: TGTGCCAGCAGCTCAAACAGGGGGGGAGGGGATACGCAGTATTTT. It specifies CASSSNRGGGDTQYF.